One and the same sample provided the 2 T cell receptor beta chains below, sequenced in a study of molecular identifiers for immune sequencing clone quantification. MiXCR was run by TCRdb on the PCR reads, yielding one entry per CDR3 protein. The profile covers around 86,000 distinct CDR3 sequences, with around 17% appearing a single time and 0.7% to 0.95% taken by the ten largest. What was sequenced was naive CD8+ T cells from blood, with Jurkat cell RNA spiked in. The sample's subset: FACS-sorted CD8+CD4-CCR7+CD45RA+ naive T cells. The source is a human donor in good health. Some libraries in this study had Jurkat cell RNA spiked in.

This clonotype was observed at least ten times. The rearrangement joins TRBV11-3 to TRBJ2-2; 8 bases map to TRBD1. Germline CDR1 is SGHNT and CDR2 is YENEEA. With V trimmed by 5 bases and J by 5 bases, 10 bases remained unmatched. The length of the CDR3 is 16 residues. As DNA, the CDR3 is TGTGCCAGCAGCAACCCAGGGGGCACGGGGACCGGGGAGCTGTTTTTT. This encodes CASSNPGGTGTGELFF.

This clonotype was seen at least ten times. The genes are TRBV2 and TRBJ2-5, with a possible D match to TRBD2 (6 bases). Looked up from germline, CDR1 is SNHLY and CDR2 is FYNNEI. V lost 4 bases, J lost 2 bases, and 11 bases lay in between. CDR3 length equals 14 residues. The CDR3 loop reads CASSGGLGQETQYF. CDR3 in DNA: TGTGCCAGCAGTGGGGGACTGGGACAAGAGACCCAGTACTTC.